Shown below are 4 T cell receptor beta chains from a single sample sequenced in a study of technical replicates of blood from several donors (dated by TCRdb to the late 2010s). The library came from the immunoSEQ multiplex PCR assay. Held by TCRdb, this immuneACCESS table contains in-frame sequences only and omits some clones. Under half of the omission traces to an unresolved V gene where checked; the cause of the rest is unknown. The sample data list 35,000 to 50,000 clones, and around 97% of these were observed just once. Jointly, the top ten make up roughly 0.39% of the sample. Sequencing was performed on T cells isolated from PBMCs. The receptors derive from a human donor in good health.

This chain joins TRBV6-5 and TRBJ2-7; tentatively, D is TRBD1 (6 bases). There are 14 residues in the CDR3. The germline V and J ends were trimmed by 2 bases and 6 bases, with 14 bases remaining between them. Germline assignment: CDR1 MNHEY and CDR2 SVGAGI. The CDR3 sequence: CASSYRLTDSEQYF. CDR3 in DNA: TGTGCCAGCAGTTACCGACTGACGGACAGCGAGCAGTACTTC.

The rearrangement links TRBV19 to TRBJ1-2; D call uncertain. The ends were cut back, 0 bases at V and 4 bases at J, with 12 bases in the middle. Germline lookup yields CDR1 LNHDA and CDR2 SQIVND (reference sequence). The CDR3 totals 15 residues. The CDR3 here is CASSIDLVSVYGYTF. CDR3 nucleotides: TGTGCCAGTAGTATAGATCTAGTCAGCGTCTATGGCTACACCTTC.

The CDR3 loop is CASSASRRGGAYGYTF. For the CDR3, the DNA is TGTGCCAGCAGCGCCTCCCGTCGTGGGGGGGCCTATGGCTACACCTTC. The rearrangement links TRBV9 to TRBJ1-2, with a tentative D call TRBD1 (6 bases). The CDR3 contains 16 residues. The V and J ends lost 3 bases and 4 bases respectively, with 19 bases between them. Looked up from germline, CDR1 is SGDLS and CDR2 is YYNGEE.

V is TRBV4-2 and J is TRBJ2-7; TRBD2 agrees at 13 bases. Germline loops: CDR1 LGHNA, CDR2 YNFKEQ. V lost 0 bases and J lost 6; bases outside the gene matches: 14. There are 19 residues in the CDR3. CDR3 loop: CASSQDTGLAGRGPGEQYF. Here the CDR3 DNA reads TGTGCCAGCAGCCAAGATACGGGACTAGCGGGAAGGGGCCCGGGCGAGCAGTACTTC.